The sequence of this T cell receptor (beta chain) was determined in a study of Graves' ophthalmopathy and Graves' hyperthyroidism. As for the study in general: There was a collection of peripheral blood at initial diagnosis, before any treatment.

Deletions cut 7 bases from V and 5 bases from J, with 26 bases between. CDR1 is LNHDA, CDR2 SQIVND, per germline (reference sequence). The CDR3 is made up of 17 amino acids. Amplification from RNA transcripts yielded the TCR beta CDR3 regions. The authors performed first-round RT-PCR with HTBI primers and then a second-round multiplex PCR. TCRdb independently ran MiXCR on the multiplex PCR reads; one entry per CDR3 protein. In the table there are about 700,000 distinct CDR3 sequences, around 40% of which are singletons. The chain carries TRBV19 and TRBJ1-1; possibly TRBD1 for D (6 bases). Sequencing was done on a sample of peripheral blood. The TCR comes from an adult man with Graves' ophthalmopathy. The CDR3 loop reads CASTPLPGEYQKTEAFF. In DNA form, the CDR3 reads TGTGCCAGTACTCCCCTTCCAGGGGAGTACCAAAAGACTGAAGCTTTCTTT.